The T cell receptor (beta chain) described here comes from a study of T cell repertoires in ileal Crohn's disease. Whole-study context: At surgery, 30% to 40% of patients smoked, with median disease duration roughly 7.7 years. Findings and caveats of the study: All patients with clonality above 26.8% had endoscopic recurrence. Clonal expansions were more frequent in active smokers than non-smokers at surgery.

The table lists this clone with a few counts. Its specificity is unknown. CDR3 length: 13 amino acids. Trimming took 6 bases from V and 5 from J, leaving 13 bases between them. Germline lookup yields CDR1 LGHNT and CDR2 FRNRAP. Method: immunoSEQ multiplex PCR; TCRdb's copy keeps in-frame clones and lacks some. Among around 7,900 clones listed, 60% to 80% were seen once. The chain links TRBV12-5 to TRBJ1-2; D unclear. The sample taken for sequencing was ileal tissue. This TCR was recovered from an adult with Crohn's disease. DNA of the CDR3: TGTGCTAGTGGGACTCAAACCTTGTATGGCTACACCTTC. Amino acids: CASGTQTLYGYTF.